This T cell receptor beta chain was sequenced in a study of CD8+ T cells in alopecia areata listed by TCRdb under 2018. Regarding the study in general: Treated patients were enrolled in an open-label pilot trial of oral tofacitinib, 5 to 10 mg twice daily, for moderate-to-severe alopecia areata. On the human side, TCRbeta sequencing was run on scalp tissue and on sorted CD4+ and CD8+ peripheral blood T cells from healthy controls and from alopecia areata patients with either patchy or totalis/universalis disease. In treated patients, disease severity was measured using the SALT score, which gives the percentage of scalp surface area affected. immunoSEQ multiplex PCR using 35 Vbeta forward primers and 13 Jbeta reverse primers was used to amplify TCRbeta CDR3 regions. Biopsies were taken from tofacitinib-treated patients at baseline and at 4 and 24 weeks of treatment, and a later scalp biopsy was taken in several of the tofacitinib-treated patients. Patients stayed on tofacitinib for 6 to 18 months and then had 6 months of follow-up off drug so that delayed response and recurrence could be assessed. In both human patients and the C3H/HeJ mouse model, the study applied high-throughput TCRbeta sequencing to look at T cell clonal expansion in alopecia areata. Clonality in the scalp was compared among normal scalp (n=4), patchy alopecia areata scalp (n=8), and alopecia totalis/universalis scalp (n=8). RNA came from the PAXgene miRNA kit for fixed scalp, the miRNeasy kit for PBMCs, and the RNeasy kit for mouse skin.

On the study overall, not on this receptor specifically: TCR sequences shared between patients were less clear than in mice, possibly partly because of HLA diversity in the patient population. Scalp TCR repertoire analysis is complicated because resident alphabeta T cells in normal human skin are also sequenced, whereas mouse skin is dominated by gammadelta T cells. With tofacitinib, both scalp clonality and the number of expanded CD8+ clones among the top 100 scalp clones went down significantly. During tofacitinib treatment, many expanded lesional clones stuck around in both scalp and blood, and this persistence may partly explain why relapse happens after treatment is stopped. Because the treated cohort was small and had just a single nonresponder, larger studies are needed to establish links between baseline CD8+ expansion and response. Higher clonality and more expanded CD8+ clones were observed in lesional scalp than in normal scalp, particularly in alopecia totalis/universalis, a finding suggestive of antigenic drive.

This clone was found once. No cognate antigen has been identified for it. Nothing much larger sits one base from this clone, and base qualities are not available. In the germline V gene, CDR1 corresponds to ENHRY and CDR2 to SYGVKD. Relative to germline, V is 6 bases shorter and J is 0 bases shorter, with 7 bases between their ends. The CDR3 has 13 amino acids, counting the end cysteine and phenylalanine. The entry retains the CDR3 DNA only, 39 bases that are in frame from base 1. Explained via the paper, the treatment or condition label denotes: oral pan-JAK inhibitor, 5-10 mg twice daily. Peripheral blood and lesional scalp punch biopsies were obtained from patients with alopecia areata. PBMCs were isolated by density centrifugation and stained for CD3, CD4 and CD8, and CD4+ and CD8+ T cells were sorted on a FACSAria. Receptor libraries were prepared by the immunoSEQ multiplex PCR assay. To provide template for TCR sequencing, every sample had RNA extracted and reverse transcribed into cDNA. SuperScript III was used for first-strand cDNA synthesis, primed with a 2:1 mix of oligo-dT and random hexamers. A synthetic immune receptor repertoire was used to assess amplification bias, and residual bias was removed computationally. From the authors' description of their analysis: Raw reads were preprocessed for error removal, and CDR3 was defined according to IMGT conventions as running from the conserved cysteine to phenylalanine. Clonality was calculated as 1 minus Shannon entropy normalized by log2 of the number of productive unique TCRs. CD4 or CD8 identity of scalp clones was inferred by cross-referencing scalp TCRbeta sequences with sorted blood CD4 and CD8 repertoires. As stored in TCRdb, this immuneACCESS dataset retains in-frame rearrangements with V and J assigned. A fraction of the clones does not appear; measured against another copy, unresolved V genes explain less than half of the discrepancy, and the remainder lacks a known reason. The D gene and trimming were derived from the DNA, and the V and J assignments and clone size from that table. The sample table contains 150,000 to 200,000 clones; only one count was recorded for around 60% of them. The top ten clones comprise 1.3% of the sample.

Source: CD4+ T cells sorted from blood, taken between weeks 47 and 50, from a patient treated with tofacitinib. This receptor chain uses TRBV10-3 and TRBJ2-3; too little of a D gene remains to name it. This sequence originates from a human donor with alopecia areata. CDR3 reads: CAIRPPSTDTQYF. The DNA reads TGTGCCATCAGGCCTCCTAGCACAGATACGCAGTATTTT.